This is a list of T cell receptor beta chains from one sample in a study of T cells expressing NK-cell markers. TCRdb re-called the 5' RACE reads; one entry per CDR3 protein, DNA not given. This sample's table has around 100,000 distinct CDR3 sequences. Sequences were obtained from blood T cells: a sorted CD56 or NKG2C T cell subset, CD4+ or CD8+ T cells, or bulk PBMC T cells (not recorded which). The source is a woman between 18 and 70 years old in good health. Each CDR3 is given with its conserved first and last residue. Each record gives: V gene, J gene, CDR3 protein.

V: TRBV15
J: TRBJ2-1
CDR3: CATSSSGNFYNEQFF

V: TRBV20-1
J: TRBJ2-7
CDR3: CSAPWGAATYEQYF

V: TRBV9
J: TRBJ2-1
CDR3: CASSVESGLQFF

V: TRBV27
J: TRBJ2-5
CDR3: CASGNTRTQYF

V: TRBV4-2
J: TRBJ2-1
CDR3: CASSQLIAGVQFF

V: TRBV18
J: TRBJ2-1
CDR3: CASSLTTSDRVSNEQFF

V: TRBV20-1
J: TRBJ2-2
CDR3: CSARDGTNTGELFF

V: TRBV20-1
J: TRBJ2-7
CDR3: CSARLPSQIYEQYF

V: TRBV29-1
J: TRBJ1-1
CDR3: CSVVGGTRTEAFF

V: TRBV30
J: TRBJ1-1
CDR3: CAWSVRWGQDTEAFF

V: TRBV20-1
J: TRBJ2-7
CDR3: CSAEGDRAYEQYF

V: TRBV6-5
J: TRBJ2-7
CDR3: CATEMGPYEQYF

V: TRBV29-1
J: TRBJ2-1
CDR3: CSVAGGLLNEQFF

V: TRBV28
J: TRBJ2-7
CDR3: CASTDLGGLLNEQYF

V: TRBV30
J: TRBJ2-1
CDR3: CACAGGAEQFF

V: TRBV9
J: TRBJ2-2
CDR3: CASSVQGAVVELFF

V: TRBV12-3/TRBV12-4
J: TRBJ2-3
CDR3: CASSFYTSASTDTQYF

V: TRBV6-2/TRBV6-3
J: TRBJ2-1
CDR3: CASSYSSGTSGSSSYNEQFF

V: TRBV9
J: TRBJ2-5
CDR3: CASSVFGTQETQYF

V: TRBV12-3/TRBV12-4
J: TRBJ1-1
CDR3: CASSPLTEAFF

V: TRBV4-2
J: TRBJ2-3
CDR3: CASSQELAGGRRDTQYF

V: TRBV9
J: TRBJ1-6
CDR3: CASSKEGGIDSPLHF

V: TRBV29-1
J: TRBJ2-5
CDR3: CSVPPGLDQETQYF

V: TRBV7-2
J: TRBJ2-4
CDR3: CASSTGVAKNIQYF

V: TRBV5-4
J: TRBJ1-1
CDR3: CASSGRSVEAFF

V: TRBV6-2/TRBV6-3
J: TRBJ2-3
CDR3: CAPINNSTDTQYF

V: TRBV29-1
J: TRBJ1-2
CDR3: CSVEAQGYGYTF

V: TRBV28
J: TRBJ2-7
CDR3: CASSLGLAGGSEQYF

V: TRBV7-2
J: TRBJ2-3
CDR3: CASSYLAGGGTDTQYF

V: TRBV29-1
J: TRBJ2-1
CDR3: CSAPPGTSGSSYNEQFF

V: TRBV20-1
J: TRBJ1-5
CDR3: CSARVDREWEPQHF

V: TRBV6-1
J: TRBJ1-1
CDR3: CATLDTLNTEAFF

V: TRBV5-5
J: TRBJ2-1
CDR3: CASSLEVGAGLSYNEQFF

V: TRBV12-3/TRBV12-4
J: TRBJ2-2
CDR3: CASSPGEGRRELFF

V: TRBV20-1
J: TRBJ2-1
CDR3: CSSQGINYNEQFF

V: TRBV30
J: TRBJ2-1
CDR3: CAWSVEAGGPYNEQFF

V: TRBV4-1
J: TRBJ2-1
CDR3: CASSPDYGREQFF

V: TRBV18
J: TRBJ2-1
CDR3: CASSPRDGNEQFF

V: TRBV3-1
J: TRBJ2-7
CDR3: CASSQGQGVGEQYF

V: TRBV4-2
J: TRBJ2-7
CDR3: CASSQGQTAYEQYF

V: TRBV27
J: TRBJ2-7
CDR3: CASSLGGESGYEQYF

V: TRBV29-1
J: TRBJ2-7
CDR3: CSVAPSGGQAMQGYEQYF

V: TRBV20-1
J: TRBJ2-3
CDR3: CSARDEYERGVITDTQYF

V: TRBV7-9
J: TRBJ2-1
CDR3: CASSPGELVRDEQFF

V: TRBV5-6
J: TRBJ2-5
CDR3: CASSTGGSEETQYF

V: TRBV5-5
J: TRBJ2-7
CDR3: CASSGTGRTYEQYF

V: TRBV12-3/TRBV12-4
J: TRBJ2-1
CDR3: CASSHGGGIYEQFF

V: TRBV12-3/TRBV12-4
J: TRBJ1-6
CDR3: CASSFGTNRVSPLHF

V: TRBV12-3/TRBV12-4
J: TRBJ2-7
CDR3: CASSYTGTGAYEQYF

V: TRBV10-3
J: TRBJ2-1
CDR3: CAISGQGTTNNEQFF

V: TRBV20-1
J: TRBJ2-2
CDR3: CSATGLAGTGELFF

V: TRBV6-2/TRBV6-3
J: TRBJ2-7
CDR3: CASSYSNYEQYF